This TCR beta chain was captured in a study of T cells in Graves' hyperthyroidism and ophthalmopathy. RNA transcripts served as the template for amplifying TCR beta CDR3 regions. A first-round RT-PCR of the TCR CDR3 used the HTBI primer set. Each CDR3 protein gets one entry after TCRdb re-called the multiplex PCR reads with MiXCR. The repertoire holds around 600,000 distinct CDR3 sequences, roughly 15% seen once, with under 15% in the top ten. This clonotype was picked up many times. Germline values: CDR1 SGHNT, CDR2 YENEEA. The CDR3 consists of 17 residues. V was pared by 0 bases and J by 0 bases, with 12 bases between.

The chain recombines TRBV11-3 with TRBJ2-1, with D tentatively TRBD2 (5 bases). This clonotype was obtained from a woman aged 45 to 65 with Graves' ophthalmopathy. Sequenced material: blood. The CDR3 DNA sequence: TGTGCCAGCAGCTTAGAATCTAGCCAGAGCTCCTACAATGAGCAGTTCTTC. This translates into CASSLESSQSSYNEQFF.